This T cell receptor beta chain derives from a study of blood T cell repertoires in COVID-19. The germline V gene has CDR1 MNHEY and CDR2 SVGEGT. This CDR3 contains 15 residues. The V end lost 0 bases, the J end lost 4 bases, and 12 bases lay between the germline ends. Per the original methods: Estimates of nucleated cell counts were drawn from the amplification of reference gene primers. This table comes from immunoSEQ multiplex PCR, and its TCRdb copy is limited to in-frame clones, with some not included. V and J calls and clone size follow that table, whereas D and trimming were derived from the DNA. The data show hundreds of thousands of clones, with nearly 90% seen just once and approximately 12% held by the top ten.

The sequence derives from a woman between 18 and 30 years old who had recovered from COVID-19. The rearrangement joins TRBV6-2 or TRBV6-3 to TRBJ1-2; D is unresolved. The sample taken for sequencing was peripheral blood. This CDR3 is CASSYSRAGAYGYTF. The CDR3 DNA follows: TGTGCCAGCAGTTACTCGAGAGCAGGCGCCTATGGCTACACCTTC.